This T cell receptor (beta chain) derives from a study of cytomegalovirus exposure and HLA in healthy donors. Comments on this clone: No antigen is known for it.

Per the germline V gene, CDR1 is SGHVS and CDR2 is FNYEAQ. V shed 5 bases and J shed 4 bases, with 11 bases lying between them. The CDR3 runs to 13 residues. Study results and caveats: Serostatus for CMV was the only available immune exposure information.

The PCR ran on 60 Vbeta and 13 Jbeta primers. Profiled with immunoSEQ multiplex PCR; TCRdb holds only in-frame clones, not every one. The sample carries some 90,000 clones, around four fifths recorded once. The specimen sequenced was PBMCs. The chain carries TRBV7-6 and TRBJ1-1; weak D call: TRBD1 (6 bases). This clonotype originated in a young man in good health and CMV-seronegative. CDR3 region: CASSRTASTEAFF. Here the CDR3 DNA reads TGTGCCAGCAGCCGGACAGCTTCCACTGAAGCTTTCTTT.